A selection of T cell receptor beta chains follows, all from one sample in a study of CD8+CD57+ T cells in acquired aplastic anemia. TCRdb re-called the reads with MiXCR, one entry per CDR3 protein. The sample lists under 200,000 distinct CDR3 sequences, around 50% occurring once. Sequencing was done on a sample of sorted CD4+, CD8+, or CD8+CD57+ T cells (not recorded which) from PBMCs. The receptors originated from a human donor with aplastic anemia. Each CDR3 is given with its conserved first and last residue. The D gene is left open where the match is weak. Some rows have no size entry. The others give once, few or many, or a class for an expanded clone.

>TRBJ2-3|TRBV10-3|NA|16|many
TGTGCCATCAGTGAGACCCGGAGTTTGGGCACAGATACGCAGTATTTT
CAISETRSLGTDTQYF
>TRBJ1-2|TRBV19|TRBD1|14|NA
TGTGCCAGTAGTCCCCGGGACAGGGGTTATGGCTACACCTTC
CASSPRDRGYGYTF
>TRBJ1-1|TRBV13|NA|15|many
TGTGCCAGCAGCTCCCGCCAGGGGAAGAGGCCTGAAGCTTTCTTT
CASSSRQGKRPEAFF
>TRBJ2-7|TRBV7-9|NA|13|NA
TGTGCCAGCAGCTCCGGGGGCTACTACGAGCAGTACTTC
CASSSGGYYEQYF
>TRBJ2-7|TRBV12-3/TRBV12-4|TRBD2|13|many
TGTGCCAGCAGGACTAGCGGGTACTACGAGCAGTACTTC
CASRTSGYYEQYF
>TRBJ1-1|TRBV7-6|NA|13|NA
TGTGCCAGCAGCCTGACCACGAACACTGAAGCTTTCTTT
CASSLTTNTEAFF
>TRBJ1-1|TRBV9|NA|14|NA
TGTGCCAGCAGCCCACAGGGCGGGGACACTGAAGCTTTCTTT
CASSPQGGDTEAFF
>TRBJ2-1|TRBV5-1|TRBD2|14|NA
TGCGCCAGCAGCGAAGGGACTAGCGGGAATGAGCAGTTCTTC
CASSEGTSGNEQFF
>TRBJ1-5|TRBV5-1|TRBD1|15|few
TGCGCCAGCAGCTTGGCCCGACAGGGAGATCAGCCCCAGCATTTT
CASSLARQGDQPQHF
>TRBJ1-1|TRBV24-1|TRBD1|15|few
TGTGCCACCAGTGATCCCAAGACAGGGACCACTGAAGCTTTCTTT
CATSDPKTGTTEAFF
>TRBJ1-1|TRBV6-5|TRBD1|13|many
TGTGCCAGCTTGGGACAGCGGGCTGCTGAAGCTTTCTTT
CASLGQRAAEAFF
>TRBJ1-4|TRBV19|NA|16|many
TGTGCCAGTACCAACCCCGCAGGGCAGCCAGAGAAAGGACTGTTTTTT
CASTNPAGQPEKGLFF
>TRBJ1-6|TRBV24-1|NA|14|NA
TGTGCCACCAGTATGGGGCGGGATAATTCACCCCTCCACTTT
CATSMGRDNSPLHF
>TRBJ1-5|TRBV2|NA|14|NA
TGTGCCAGCAGTGACAGCAGGCCGAATCAGCCCCAGCATTTT
CASSDSRPNQPQHF
>TRBJ1-6|TRBV19|TRBD1|14|many
TGTGCCAGTGGGGACAGGACCTATAATTCACCCCTCCACTTT
CASGDRTYNSPLHF
>TRBJ2-3|TRBV7-2|NA|15|once
TGTGCCAGCAGCTTAGCGGGGGGGCTGGCAGATACGCAGTATTTT
CASSLAGGLADTQYF
>TRBJ1-5|TRBV7-8|NA|13|NA
TGTGCCAGCAGCTTAGGGAGGGGCCAGCCCCAGCATTTT
CASSLGRGQPQHF
>TRBJ2-1|TRBV10-2|TRBD2|14|NA
TGCGCCAGCAGGGCGGGAGACTCCTACAATGAGCAGTTCTTC
CASRAGDSYNEQFF
>TRBJ1-5|TRBV3-1|NA|14|many
TGTGCCAGCAGTTCACTTGACAGGAATCAGCCCCAGCATTTT
CASSSLDRNQPQHF
>TRBJ2-5|TRBV5-4|NA|14|many
TGTGCCAGCAGCTCAGGACTGGATAAAGAGACCCAGTACTTC
CASSSGLDKETQYF
>TRBJ1-1|TRBV2|TRBD1|14|many
TGTGCCAGCAGTCCCGGGACAGGGAACACTGAAGCTTTCTTT
CASSPGTGNTEAFF
>TRBJ1-1|TRBV29-1|NA|13|NA
TGCAGCGTTAGCAGGATCATGAACACTGAAGCTTTCTTT
CSVSRIMNTEAFF